Listed here are 3 T cell receptor beta chains from one sample, sequenced in a study of Graves' ophthalmopathy and Graves' hyperthyroidism listed by TCRdb under 2018. The data were produced on an Illumina HiSeq 2000. TCR beta CDR3 regions were amplified from RNA transcripts for repertoire sequencing. The first round of RT-PCR was done with HTBI primers and the Qiagen OneStep RT-PCR kit, and was followed by a second round of multiplex PCR, then size selection and purification. TCRdb passed the public sequencing reads through fastp at Q25 and MiXCR, retaining productive beta sequences. Rows with one shared CDR3 protein collapse into an entry with the most common genes and DNA. The sample table holds approximately 480,000 distinct CDR3 sequences, of which approximately 15% were seen once. About 10% of the sample is in the top ten clones. The sample comprised blood. The receptors were gathered from a woman aged 25 to 39 with Graves' ophthalmopathy. Donor details come from another sample of the same person, matched by shared clones.

This clonotype was seen only a few times. The genes are TRBV4-1 and TRBJ1-2; 9 nucleotides align to TRBD1. The V gene end was trimmed by 2 bases and the J gene end by 4 bases; junction bases not matched to a gene: 2. The germline V gene encodes CDR1 MGHRA and CDR2 YSYEKL. The CDR3 extends over 14 amino acids. Here the CDR3 DNA reads TGCGCCAGCAGCCAACCGGGACAGGGCTATGGCTACACCTTC. Translation: CASSQPGQGYGYTF.

This clonotype was observed many times. The chain is built from TRBV12-3 or TRBV12-4 and TRBJ1-5, with unresolved D. The V gene lost 3 bases and the J gene lost 2 bases, with 11 bases spanning the gap. There are 15 residues in the CDR3. The CDR3 nucleotides are TGTGCCAGCAGTTTGGCGGCAGCTGGCAATCAGCCCCAGCATTTT. This encodes CASSLAAAGNQPQHF.

This clonotype came up many times. The chain combines TRBV12-3 or TRBV12-4 with TRBJ2-5; D unresolved. The CDR3 totals 14 residues. The V end lost 0 bases, the J end lost 1 base, and 6 bases lay between the germline ends. The CDR3 DNA follows: TGTGCCAGCAGTTTAGCGGCCGGCCAAGAGACCCAGTACTTC. Translated: CASSLAAGQETQYF.